This is a list of T cell receptor beta chains from one sample in a study of neoadjuvant anti-PD-1 for oral cavity cancer. The method was immunoSEQ multiplex PCR; TCRdb's version includes in-frame clones alone and lacks a portion of them. The data contain approximately 13,000 clones, 65% to 80% of them singletons. This sample comprised PBMCs, obtained after nivolumab (anti-PD-1) treatment. The receptors stem from a person aged 35-80 years with oral cavity squamous cell carcinoma. CDR3s include the opening cysteine and the closing phenylalanine or tryptophan. D genes are given only for firm matches. Size values are once, few and many counts, or a class for expanded clones, and some rows have none.

NA	TRBV11-2	few	TRBJ2-7	TGTGCCAGCAGCTCCGATCTAGGGGGCGAGCAGTACTTC	CASSSDLGGEQYF
NA	TRBV2	NA	TRBJ1-5	TGTGCCAGCAGAATGTCTTGGGACAGCAATCAGCCCCAGCATTTT	CASRMSWDSNQPQHF
NA	TRBV15	NA	TRBJ2-5	TGTGCCACCAGCAAGGGCCGTCAAGAGACCCAGTACTTC	CATSKGRQETQYF
NA	TRBV30	NA	TRBJ1-5	TGTGCCTGGAGTTTTCAGGGCAATCAGCCCCAGCATTTT	CAWSFQGNQPQHF
NA	TRBV9	NA	TRBJ2-3	TGTGCCAGCAGCGTCGGGAGATTTGGCACAGATACGCAGTATTTT	CASSVGRFGTDTQYF
TRBD1	TRBV19	NA	TRBJ1-5	TGTGCCAGCCGTCTTCAAGCGGGACAGGGCAATCAGCCCCAGCATTTT	CASRLQAGQGNQPQHF
NA	TRBV19	few	TRBJ2-6	TGTGCCAGTGTTGGGTGGAAGGGTGACGGGTCTGGGGCCAACGTCCTGACTTTC	CASVGWKGDGSGANVLTF
NA	TRBV29-1	NA	TRBJ1-2	TGCAGCGTTGAAGGCCAGGCAGGGGTGGGCTACACCTTC	CSVEGQAGVGYTF
NA	TRBV5-1	NA	TRBJ2-7	TGCGCCAGCAGCCAGGGCAGGCTCTACGAGCAGTACTTC	CASSQGRLYEQYF
NA	TRBV19	NA	TRBJ1-1	TGTGCCAGTACCACTTCGTCCGGCGGTGCTGAAGCTTTCTTT	CASTTSSGGAEAFF
NA	TRBV5-1	NA	TRBJ2-3	TGCGCCAGCAGATGGTCCCCCTTCACAGATACGCAGTATTTT	CASRWSPFTDTQYF
TRBD2	TRBV7-3	NA	TRBJ2-5	TGTGCCAGCAGCATAGGGACTAGCGTAGGGGAGACCCAGTACTTC	CASSIGTSVGETQYF
NA	TRBV6-1	NA	TRBJ1-5	TGTGCCAGCAGTGAAATGACAGTAGGCAATCAGCCCCAGCATTTT	CASSEMTVGNQPQHF
NA	TRBV7-6	NA	TRBJ2-5	TGTGCCAGCAGCTTAGCGCTGGGGTTCGAGACCCAGTACTTC	CASSLALGFETQYF
TRBD1	TRBV10-3	NA	TRBJ1-4	TGTGCCATCAGCAAAGGGACAGGGACTAATGAAAAACTGTTTTTT	CAISKGTGTNEKLFF
TRBD1	TRBV30	NA	TRBJ1-1	TGTGCCTGGAGGCAGGGGGAATGGACTGAAGCTTTCTTT	CAWRQGEWTEAFF
TRBD1	TRBV5-1	NA	TRBJ1-2	TGCGCCAGCAGACCCGCAACAGGGGATAACTATGGCTACACCTTC	CASRPATGDNYGYTF
TRBD1	TRBV5-1	NA	TRBJ1-1	TGCGCCAGCTTACGTGGGACAGGGGCTTTGAACACTGAAGCTTTCTTT	CASLRGTGALNTEAFF